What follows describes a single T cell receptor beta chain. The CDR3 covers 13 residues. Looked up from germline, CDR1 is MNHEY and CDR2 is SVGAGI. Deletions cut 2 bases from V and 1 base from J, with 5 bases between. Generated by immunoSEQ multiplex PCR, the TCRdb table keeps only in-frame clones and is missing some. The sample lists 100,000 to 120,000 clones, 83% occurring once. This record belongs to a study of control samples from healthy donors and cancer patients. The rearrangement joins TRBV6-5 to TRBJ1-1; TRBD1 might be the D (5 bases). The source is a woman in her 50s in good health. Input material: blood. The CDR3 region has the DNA TGTGCCAGCAGTTACAGGGGGAACACTGAAGCTTTCTTT. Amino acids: CASSYRGNTEAFF.